This T cell receptor beta chain originates from a study of T cell changes during pregnancy in multiple sclerosis. The table came from immunoSEQ multiplex PCR; TCRdb's copy has only in-frame clones and leaves some out. The sample lists 25,000 to 30,000 clones, over 85% occurring once. The J segment lost 8 bases and the V segment lost 9 bases, leaving 13 bases of the junction unmatched. Germline CDR1 is LNHDA and CDR2 is SQIVND (reference sequence). The CDR3 runs 14 residues. The source of this sequence is a female donor with multiple sclerosis, enrolled in a pregnancy study. The starting material was CD8+ T cells from peripheral blood mononuclear cells, obtained before pregnancy. The V gene is TRBV19, the J gene TRBJ1-2; 9 bases align to TRBD1. The CDR3 nucleotides are TGTGCCAGCACCGGGACAGGGAGCGCGGGCGGCTACACCTTC. This sequence encodes CASTGTGSAGGYTF.